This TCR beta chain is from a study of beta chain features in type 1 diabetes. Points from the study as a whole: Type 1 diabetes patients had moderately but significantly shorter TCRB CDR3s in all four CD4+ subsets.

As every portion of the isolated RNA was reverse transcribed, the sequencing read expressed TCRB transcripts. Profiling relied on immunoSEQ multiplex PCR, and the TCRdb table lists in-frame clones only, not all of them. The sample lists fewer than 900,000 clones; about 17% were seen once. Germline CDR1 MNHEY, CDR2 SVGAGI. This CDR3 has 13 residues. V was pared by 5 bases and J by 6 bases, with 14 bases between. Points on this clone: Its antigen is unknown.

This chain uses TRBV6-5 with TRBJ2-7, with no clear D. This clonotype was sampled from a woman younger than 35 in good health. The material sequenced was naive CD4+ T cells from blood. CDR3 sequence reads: CASSLIGLGEQYF. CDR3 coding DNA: TGTGCCAGCAGTCTAATAGGATTAGGCGAGCAGTACTTC.